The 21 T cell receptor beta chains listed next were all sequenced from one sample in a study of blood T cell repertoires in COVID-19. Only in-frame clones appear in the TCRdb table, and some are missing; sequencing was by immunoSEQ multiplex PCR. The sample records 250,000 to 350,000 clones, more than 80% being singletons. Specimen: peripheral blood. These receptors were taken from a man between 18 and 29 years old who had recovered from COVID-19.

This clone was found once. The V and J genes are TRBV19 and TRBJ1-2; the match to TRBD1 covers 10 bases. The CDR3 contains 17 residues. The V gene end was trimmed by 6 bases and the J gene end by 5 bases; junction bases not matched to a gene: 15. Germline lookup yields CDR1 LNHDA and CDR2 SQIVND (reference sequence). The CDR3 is CASRRQTGGGDRYGYTF. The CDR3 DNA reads TGTGCCAGTAGGAGACAGACAGGGGGCGGTGATCGTTATGGCTACACCTTC.

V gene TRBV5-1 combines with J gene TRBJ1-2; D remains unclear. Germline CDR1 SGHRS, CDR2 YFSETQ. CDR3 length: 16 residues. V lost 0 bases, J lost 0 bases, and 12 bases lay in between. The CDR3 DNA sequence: TGCGCCAGCAGCTTGGAACCGGGATTAGCTAACTATGGCTACACCTTC. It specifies CASSLEPGLANYGYTF. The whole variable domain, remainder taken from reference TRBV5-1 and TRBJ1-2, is KAGVTQTPRYLIKTRGQQVTLSCSPISGHRSVSWYQQTPGQGLQFLFEYFSETQRNKGNFPGRFSGRQFSNSRSEMNVSTLELGDSALYLCASSLEPGLANYGYTFGSGTRLTVV.

The CDR3 DNA follows: TGCGCCAGCAGCCAAGCCTCTCTAATAGCGGGAGGGCCCCACAATGAGCAGTTCTTC. Protein product: CASSQASLIAGGPHNEQFF. The genes are TRBV4-1 and TRBJ2-1, with TRBD2 identical over 11 bases. V lost 1 base to trimming and J lost 5 bases; unmatched junction nucleotides: 13. In germline, CDR1 is MGHRA, CDR2 YSYEKL. The CDR3 has 19 residues.

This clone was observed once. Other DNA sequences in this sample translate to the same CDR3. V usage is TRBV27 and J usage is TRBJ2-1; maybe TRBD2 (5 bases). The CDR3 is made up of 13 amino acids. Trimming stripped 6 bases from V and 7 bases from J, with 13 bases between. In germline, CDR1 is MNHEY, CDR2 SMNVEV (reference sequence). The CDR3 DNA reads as TGTGCCAGCAGCCCAGGACGGGGTAATGAGCAGTTCTTC. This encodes CASSPGRGNEQFF.

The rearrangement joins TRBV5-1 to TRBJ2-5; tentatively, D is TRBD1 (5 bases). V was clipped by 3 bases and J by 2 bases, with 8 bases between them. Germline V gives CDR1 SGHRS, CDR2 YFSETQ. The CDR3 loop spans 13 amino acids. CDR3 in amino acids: CASSWTLQETQYF. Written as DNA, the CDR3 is TGCGCCAGCAGCTGGACACTACAAGAGACCCAGTACTTC.

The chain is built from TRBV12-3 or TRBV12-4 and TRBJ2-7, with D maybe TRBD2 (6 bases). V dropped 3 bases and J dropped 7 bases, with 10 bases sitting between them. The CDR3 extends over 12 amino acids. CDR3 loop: CASSLQAGEQYF. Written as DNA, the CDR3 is TGTGCCAGCAGTTTGCAGGCGGGGGAGCAGTACTTC.

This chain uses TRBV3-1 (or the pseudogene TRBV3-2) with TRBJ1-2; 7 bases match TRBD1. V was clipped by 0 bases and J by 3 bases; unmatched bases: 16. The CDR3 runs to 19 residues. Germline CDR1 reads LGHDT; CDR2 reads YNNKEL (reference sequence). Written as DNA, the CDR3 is TGTGCCAGCAGCCAAGAGAGGAGGACAGGAGGCGTCGCATACTATGGCTACACCTTC. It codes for CASSQERRTGGVAYYGYTF.

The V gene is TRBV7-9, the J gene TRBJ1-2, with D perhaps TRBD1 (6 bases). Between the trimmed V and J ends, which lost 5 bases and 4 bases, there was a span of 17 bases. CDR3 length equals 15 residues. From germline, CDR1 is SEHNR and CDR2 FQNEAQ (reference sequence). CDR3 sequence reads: CASSQLGAITYGYTF. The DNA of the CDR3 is TGTGCCAGCAGCCAGCTGGGGGCTATTACCTATGGCTACACCTTC.

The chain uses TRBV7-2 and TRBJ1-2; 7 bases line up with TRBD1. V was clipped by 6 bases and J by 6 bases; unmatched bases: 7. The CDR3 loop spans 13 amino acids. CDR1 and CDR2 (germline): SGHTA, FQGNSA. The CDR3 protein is CASRFNRGHGYTF. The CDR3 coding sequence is TGTGCCAGCAGATTCAACAGGGGCCATGGCTACACCTTC.

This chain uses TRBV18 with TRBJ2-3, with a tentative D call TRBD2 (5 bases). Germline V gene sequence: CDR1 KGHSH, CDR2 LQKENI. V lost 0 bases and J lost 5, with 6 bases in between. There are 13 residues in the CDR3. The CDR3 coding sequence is TGTGCCAGCTCACCACCGGGGAGAGATACGCAGTATTTT. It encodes CASSPPGRDTQYF.

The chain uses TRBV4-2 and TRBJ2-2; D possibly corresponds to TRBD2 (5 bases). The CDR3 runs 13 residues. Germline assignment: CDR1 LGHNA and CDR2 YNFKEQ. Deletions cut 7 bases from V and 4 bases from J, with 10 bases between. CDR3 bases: TGTGCCAGCACCGGCGGACTCACCGGGGAGCTGTTTTTT. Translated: CASTGGLTGELFF.

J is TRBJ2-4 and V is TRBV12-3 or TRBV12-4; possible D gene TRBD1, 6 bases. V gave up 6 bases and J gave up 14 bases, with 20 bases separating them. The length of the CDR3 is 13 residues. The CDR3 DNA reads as TGTGCCAGCAGCCAAAATGACAGGACCTCCGAGTACTTC. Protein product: CASSQNDRTSEYF.

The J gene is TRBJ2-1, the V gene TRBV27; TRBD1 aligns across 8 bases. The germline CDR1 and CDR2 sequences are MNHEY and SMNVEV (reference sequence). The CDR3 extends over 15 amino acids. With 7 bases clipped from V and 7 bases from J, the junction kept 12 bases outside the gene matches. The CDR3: CASIPDRALGNEQFF. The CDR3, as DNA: TGTGCCAGCATCCCGGACAGGGCCCTGGGGAATGAGCAGTTCTTC.

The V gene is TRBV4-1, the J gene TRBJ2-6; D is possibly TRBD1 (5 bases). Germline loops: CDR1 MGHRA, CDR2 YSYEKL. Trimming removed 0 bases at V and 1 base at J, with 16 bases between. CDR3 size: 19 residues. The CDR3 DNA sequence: TGCGCCAGCAGCCAAGATCAGGGCGGACCGAATTCTGGGGCCAACGTCCTGACTTTC. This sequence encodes CASSQDQGGPNSGANVLTF.

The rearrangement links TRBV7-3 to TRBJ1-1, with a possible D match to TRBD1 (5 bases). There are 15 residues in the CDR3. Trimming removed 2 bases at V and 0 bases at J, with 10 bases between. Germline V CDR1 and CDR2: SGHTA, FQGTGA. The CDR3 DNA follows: TGTGCCAGCAGCTTAGAGGGGACTATGAACACTGAAGCTTTCTTT. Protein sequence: CASSLEGTMNTEAFF.

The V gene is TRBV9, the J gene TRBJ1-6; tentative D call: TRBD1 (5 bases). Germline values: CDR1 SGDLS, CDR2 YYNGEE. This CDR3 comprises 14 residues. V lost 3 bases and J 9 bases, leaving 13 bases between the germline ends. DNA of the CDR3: TGTGCCAGCAGCGAATCGGTCGGGGGTTCACCCCTCCACTTT. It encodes CASSESVGGSPLHF.

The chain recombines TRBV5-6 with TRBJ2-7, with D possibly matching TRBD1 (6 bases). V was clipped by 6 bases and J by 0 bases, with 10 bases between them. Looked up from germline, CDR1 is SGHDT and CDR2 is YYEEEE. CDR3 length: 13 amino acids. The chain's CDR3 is CASNPGASYEQYF. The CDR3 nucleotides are TGTGCCAGCAACCCAGGGGCCTCCTACGAGCAGTACTTC.

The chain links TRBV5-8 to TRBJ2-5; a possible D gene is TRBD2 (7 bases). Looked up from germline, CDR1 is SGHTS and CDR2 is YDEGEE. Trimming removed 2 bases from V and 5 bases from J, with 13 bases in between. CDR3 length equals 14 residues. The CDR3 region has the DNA TGTGCCAGCAGCTTTGCGGGGGCCTGGGAGACCCAGTACTTC. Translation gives CASSFAGAWETQYF.

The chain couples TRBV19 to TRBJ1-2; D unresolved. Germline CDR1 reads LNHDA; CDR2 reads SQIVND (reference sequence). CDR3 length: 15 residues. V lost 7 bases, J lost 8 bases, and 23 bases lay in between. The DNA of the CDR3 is TGTGCCAGTAAAGTTATAGGGAGGGTTCTGAACGGCTACACCTTC. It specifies CASKVIGRVLNGYTF.

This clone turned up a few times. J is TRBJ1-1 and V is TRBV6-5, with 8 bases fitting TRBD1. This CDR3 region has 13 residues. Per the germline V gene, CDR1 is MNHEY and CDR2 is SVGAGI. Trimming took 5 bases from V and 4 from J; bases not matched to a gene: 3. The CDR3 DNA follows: TGTGCCAGCAGTCGACAGGGGTTCACTGAAGCTTTCTTT. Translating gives CASSRQGFTEAFF.

In DNA, the CDR3 is TGTGCCAGCAGCGCCGGGGGACAGGGAAATATGGATGAGCAGTTCTTC. This translates into CASSAGGQGNMDEQFF. This chain links TRBV9 with TRBJ2-1; 9 positions agree with TRBD1. Germline V gives CDR1 SGDLS, CDR2 YYNGEE. CDR3 length: 16 residues. The ends lost 3 bases at V and 8 bases at J; junction bases unmatched: 12.